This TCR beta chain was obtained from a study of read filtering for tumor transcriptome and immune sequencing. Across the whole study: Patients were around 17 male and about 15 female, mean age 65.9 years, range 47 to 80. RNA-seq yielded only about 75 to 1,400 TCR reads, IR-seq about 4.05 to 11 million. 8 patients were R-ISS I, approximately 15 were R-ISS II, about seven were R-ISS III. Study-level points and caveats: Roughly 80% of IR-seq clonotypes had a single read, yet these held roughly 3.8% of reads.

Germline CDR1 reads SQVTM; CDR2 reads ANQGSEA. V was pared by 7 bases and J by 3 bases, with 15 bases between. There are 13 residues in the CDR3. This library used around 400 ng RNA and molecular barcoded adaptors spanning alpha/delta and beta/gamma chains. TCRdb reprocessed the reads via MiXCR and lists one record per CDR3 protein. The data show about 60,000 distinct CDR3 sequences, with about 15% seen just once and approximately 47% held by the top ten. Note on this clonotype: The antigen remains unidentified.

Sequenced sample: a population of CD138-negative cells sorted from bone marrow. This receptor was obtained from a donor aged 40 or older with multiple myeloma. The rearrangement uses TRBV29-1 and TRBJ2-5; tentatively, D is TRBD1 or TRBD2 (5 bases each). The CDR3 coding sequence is TGCAGCGGCGCCGGGACGGGCGAAGAGACCCAGTACTTC. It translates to CSGAGTGEETQYF. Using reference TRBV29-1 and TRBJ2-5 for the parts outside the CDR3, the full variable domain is SAVISQKPSRDICQRGTSLTIQCQVDSQVTMMFWYRQQPGQSLTLIATANQGSEATYESGFVIDKFPISRPNLTFSTLTVSNMSPEDSSIYLCSGAGTGEETQYFGPGTRLLVL.